The clone carrying this TCR beta chain was seen many times. The antigen remains undetermined. This entry is derived from a study of early T cells in non-severe SARS-CoV-2 infection. On the study more broadly: The authors sequenced bulk RNA from unsorted whole blood, leaving chains unpaired.

Researchers tagged individual cDNA molecules with unique molecular identifiers. TCRdb redid the calling of the 5' RACE reads with MiXCR, one entry per CDR3 protein. The table has 40,000 to 60,000 distinct CDR3 sequences, approximately 5.7% seen once; the top ten hold roughly 6.9%. Study outcomes and limitations: The VDJdb matching leaned toward anti-spike CD8 responses and overlooked private and CD4 specificities.

Trimming cost V 3 bases and J 0 bases; bases outside gene matches: 6. Per germline, CDR1 MNHEY and CDR2 SMNVEV (reference sequence). The CDR3 contains 17 residues. The source of this sequence is an adult who was a healthcare worker with PCR-confirmed SARS-CoV-2 infection or an uninfected control (not recorded which). The rearrangement links TRBV27 to TRBJ2-2; TRBD1 aligns across 8 bases. Specimen: whole blood, collected at baseline. The CDR3 DNA reads TGTGCCAGCAGTTTCGGACAGGGCCGTACGAACACCGGGGAGCTGTTTTTT. It yields the protein CASSFGQGRTNTGELFF.